A single sample is the source of the 31 T cell receptor beta chains below, sequenced in a study of cytomegalovirus exposure and HLA in healthy donors (dated by TCRdb to 2017 to 2019). Preparation of the library involved the immunoSEQ multiplex PCR assay. For the multiplex PCR, a mixture combining 60 forward primers for TCR Vbeta segments and 13 reverse primers for TCR Jbeta segments was used. This is the immuneACCESS table as TCRdb keeps it, with only in-frame sequences that have V and J called. A part of the clones is gone; compared with another copy, unresolved V genes explain less than half, and the rest is unexplained. Present in this sample are about 62,000 clones, around 80% of which were seen just once. Jointly, the top ten make up around 8.9% of the sample. The sample was PBMCs. These receptors came from a man aged 35-49 years in good health and CMV-seronegative.

The gene calls are TRBV7-9 and TRBJ2-5; D not certain. The J call could be wrong; TRBJ2-7 is a better fit for the DNA end. The CDR3 sequence is 13 residues long. Germline V gene data show CDR1 as SEHNR and CDR2 as FQNEAQ (reference sequence). The CDR3 reads CASSSLPVHEQYF. The CDR3 coding sequence is TGTGCCAGCAGCTCCCTCCCCGTCCACGAGCAGTACTTC.

V is TRBV6-5 and J is TRBJ2-5; the D gene is possibly TRBD1 (5 bases). The J call could be wrong; TRBJ2-7 is a better fit for the DNA end. This CDR3 comprises 13 residues. Germline CDR1 reads MNHEY; CDR2 reads SVGAGI. This chain's CDR3 is CASSYRGAYEQYF. The CDR3 region has the DNA TGTGCCAGCAGTTACAGGGGCGCCTACGAGCAGTACTTC.

This chain connects TRBV4-1 to TRBJ1-1, with unresolved D. The CDR3 totals 12 residues. Trimming cost V 4 bases and J 9 bases, with 12 bases left between them. Germline V CDR1 and CDR2: MGHRA, YSYEKL. The CDR3 here is CASSPPAGKAFF. The CDR3 DNA sequence: TGCGCCAGCAGCCCCCCGGCAGGAAAAGCTTTCTTT.

The genes are TRBV5-6 and TRBJ1-1; TRBD1 matches at 12 bases. The V segment lost 5 bases and the J segment 1 base; nucleotides outside the gene matches: 6. Germline CDR1 and CDR2: SGHDT and YYEEEE. This CDR3 comprises 16 residues. In DNA, the CDR3 is TGTGCCAGCAGGTCCGGGACAGGGGGCAAGAACACTGAAGCTTTCTTT. It is translated as CASRSGTGGKNTEAFF. The full variable domain, rest sourced from reference TRBV5-6 and TRBJ1-1, is DAGVTQSPTHLIKTRGQQVTLRCSPKSGHDTVSWYQQALGQGPQFIFQYYEEEERQRGNFPDRFSGHQFPNYSSELNVNALLLGDSALYLCASRSGTGGKNTEAFFGQGTRLTVV.

A few counts support this clone. The chain recombines TRBV19 with TRBJ2-3; 9 nucleotides line up with TRBD1. The germline V gene encodes CDR1 LNHDA and CDR2 SQIVND (reference sequence). The CDR3 consists of 15 residues. With 7 bases clipped from V and 2 bases from J, the junction kept 7 bases outside the gene matches. CDR3 in DNA: TGTGCCAGTACCCCCGGGACAGGGAACACAGATACGCAGTATTTT. Amino acid sequence: CASTPGTGNTDTQYF.

This chain links TRBV6-5 with TRBJ2-2, with D possibly TRBD1 on 6 matching bases. The V end was cut by 5 bases, the J end by 0 bases, with 10 bases between. Germline assignment: CDR1 MNHEY and CDR2 SVGAGI. This CDR3 is built from 15 residues. CDR3 in amino acids: CASSKGQPNTGELFF. CDR3 bases: TGTGCCAGCAGTAAAGGACAGCCGAACACCGGGGAGCTGTTTTTT.

The CDR3 nucleotides are TGCGCCAGCAGCTTGGCCCCGGGGACAGATACGCAGTATTTT. Translated, it gives CASSLAPGTDTQYF. V is TRBV5-1 and J is TRBJ2-3, with D perhaps TRBD2 (5 bases). Trimming left V 0 bases short and J 3 bases short, with 8 bases between. The CDR3 has 14 residues. The germline V gene encodes CDR1 SGHRS and CDR2 YFSETQ.

In this sample, this clone turned up once. V usage is TRBV27 and J usage is TRBJ2-1; TRBD2 matches at 10 bases. J was trimmed by 7 bases and V by 2 bases; bases with no gene match: 5. The CDR3 covers 15 residues. The germline CDR1 and CDR2 sequences are MNHEY and SMNVEV (reference sequence). CDR3 DNA: TGTGCCAGCAGTTTAGGTAGCGGGAGGAGGAATGAGCAGTTCTTC. Its translation is CASSLGSGRRNEQFF.

CDR3 DNA sequence: TGCAGCGTTGCTAGGTCTCAGATGAATGAGCAGTTCTTC. Protein sequence: CSVARSQMNEQFF. The rearrangement uses TRBV29-1 and TRBJ2-1, with D uncertain. This CDR3 contains 13 residues. V gave up 4 bases and J gave up 7 bases, with 14 bases separating them. Germline-derived CDR1 and CDR2 are SQVTM and ANQGSEA.

This chain connects TRBV11-2 to TRBJ2-4; D not certain. V was cut by 4 bases and J by 0 bases, with 7 bases left in between. There are 14 residues in the CDR3. Germline-derived CDR1 and CDR2 are SGHAT and FQNNGV. The CDR3 here is CASSSRLAKNIQYF. The DNA for the CDR3 is TGTGCCAGCAGCTCCAGACTAGCCAAAAACATTCAGTACTTC.

The chain has TRBV2 and TRBJ2-7; 8 bases fit TRBD1. In germline, CDR1 is SNHLY, CDR2 FYNNEI. V shed 10 bases, J shed 2 bases, and the junction held 7 bases outside the gene matches. The CDR3 extends over 13 amino acids. The CDR3 here is CATGQGSTYEQYF. CDR3 bases: TGTGCCACCGGACAGGGTAGCACCTACGAGCAGTACTTC.

The gene calls are TRBV7-9 and TRBJ1-2; D remains ambiguous. There are 14 residues in the CDR3. Looked up from germline, CDR1 is SEHNR and CDR2 is FQNEAQ (reference sequence). Between the trimmed V and J ends, which lost 6 bases and 0 bases, there was a span of 11 bases. CDR3 sequence reads: CASSPNTANYGYTF. The CDR3 DNA follows: TGTGCCAGCAGTCCAAACACAGCTAACTATGGCTACACCTTC. Full variable domain (rest looked up from reference TRBV7-9 and TRBJ1-2): DTGVSQNPRHKITKRGQNVTFRCDPISEHNRLYWYRQTLGQGPEFLTYFQNEAQLEKSRLLSDRFSAERPKGSFSTLEIQRTEQGDSAMYLCASSPNTANYGYTFGSGTRLTVV.

This chain links TRBV19 with TRBJ1-1, with no clear D. Trimming removed 4 bases from V and 1 base from J, with 13 bases in between. The germline V gene encodes CDR1 LNHDA and CDR2 SQIVND (reference sequence). The CDR3 loop spans 15 amino acids. The CDR3 coding sequence is TGTGCCAGTAGTACCATCGGGTCACCGAACACTGAAGCTTTCTTT. Residues: CASSTIGSPNTEAFF.

CDR3 region: CASSILGQANYGYTF. The CDR3 region has the DNA TGTGCCAGTAGTATCCTGGGTCAGGCCAACTATGGCTACACCTTC. The V call is TRBV19, the J call TRBJ1-2; no clear D. CDR3 size: 15 residues. From germline, CDR1 is LNHDA and CDR2 SQIVND (reference sequence). Trimming left V 3 bases short and J 2 bases short, with 13 bases between.

The CDR3 sequence: CASSWGGWGTNEKLFF. DNA of the CDR3: TGTGCCAGCAGCTGGGGGGGATGGGGAACTAATGAAAAACTGTTTTTT. The rearrangement joins TRBV5-5 to TRBJ1-4, with D maybe TRBD1 (5 bases). CDR1 and CDR2 (germline): SGHKS, YYEKEE (reference sequence). The V gene lost 3 bases and the J gene lost 1 base, with 13 bases spanning the gap. CDR3 length: 16 amino acids.

The chain joins TRBV2 to TRBJ2-7, with D perhaps matching TRBD1 (6 bases). V lost 4 bases and J lost 0, with 13 bases in between. Looked up from germline, CDR1 is SNHLY and CDR2 is FYNNEI. This CDR3 comprises 15 residues. The CDR3 nucleotides are TGTGCCAGCAGTGGGGGGACACTTATCTCCTACGAGCAGTACTTC. Translated, it gives CASSGGTLISYEQYF.

This chain connects TRBV6-6 to TRBJ2-7, with 12 bases that match TRBD1. V gave up 6 bases and J gave up 4 bases; unmatched junction bases: 7. The germline V gene has CDR1 MNHNY and CDR2 SVGAGI (reference sequence). This CDR3 comprises 15 residues. The CDR3 region is CASSHVGQGAYEQYF. CDR3 DNA sequence: TGTGCCAGCAGCCACGTGGGACAGGGGGCTTACGAGCAGTACTTC.

V and J are TRBV7-8 and TRBJ2-7; D may be TRBD1 (5 bases). The CDR3 is 13 amino acids. The V gene lost 5 bases and the J gene lost 1 base, with 9 bases spanning the gap. CDR1 is SGHVS, CDR2 FQNEAQ, per germline. CDR3 sequence: CASSRTLSYEQYF. The CDR3 bases are TGTGCCAGCAGCAGGACACTGTCCTACGAGCAGTACTTC.

The chain's CDR3 is CASSLVRSRGEAFF. The CDR3 DNA reads TGTGCCAGCAGCTTAGTGAGGAGCAGGGGTGAAGCTTTCTTT. V usage is TRBV7-2 and J usage is TRBJ1-1; possibly TRBD1 for D (6 bases). The CDR3 consists of 14 residues. Between the trimmed V and J ends, which lost 1 base and 7 bases, there was a span of 13 bases. Germline V gene data show CDR1 as SGHTA and CDR2 as FQGNSA.

This clone was seen a handful of times. This chain joins TRBV10-2 and TRBJ1-2; D ambiguous. Germline CDR1 and CDR2: WSHSY and SAAADI. Trimming took off 3 bases at V and 6 bases at J, with 14 bases between the two ends. The CDR3 runs 14 residues. CDR3 nucleotides: TGCGCCAGCAGTGATTACTCGGGGAGGCATGGCTACACCTTC. It specifies CASSDYSGRHGYTF.

The gene calls are TRBV25-1 and TRBJ2-1; TRBD1 agrees at 8 bases. CDR1 and CDR2 (germline): MGHDK, SYGVNS. CDR3 length: 15 residues. Unmatched junction bases numbered 12, after V lost 8 bases and J lost 6 bases. Here the CDR3 reads CASQPPGTGFNEQFF. DNA of the CDR3: TGTGCCAGCCAACCGCCCGGGACAGGTTTCAATGAGCAGTTCTTC.

The gene calls are TRBV6-5 and TRBJ2-5; 8 bases align to TRBD1. Gene TRBJ2-7 matches the end of the DNA better, so the J call may be wrong. The V gene's germline CDR1 is MNHEY and CDR2 SVGAGI. This CDR3 is 13 amino acids long. The CDR3 loop reads CASSSAGGHEQYF. The CDR3 region has the DNA TGTGCCAGCAGCTCAGCAGGGGGCCACGAGCAGTACTTC.

The chain carries TRBV6-5 and TRBJ2-7; TRBD1 agrees at 11 bases. After removal of 5 bases from V and 1 base from J, the junction contained 1 base not matched to a gene. The CDR3 extends over 14 amino acids. Germline CDR1 reads MNHEY; CDR2 reads SVGAGI. The CDR3 sequence is CASSGTGGSYEQYF. The CDR3 nucleotides are TGTGCCAGCAGTGGGACAGGGGGGTCCTACGAGCAGTACTTC.

This chain links TRBV9 with TRBJ1-5; no firm D call. V was cut by 0 bases and J by 4 bases, with 5 bases left in between. This CDR3 comprises 13 residues. Looked up from germline, CDR1 is SGDLS and CDR2 is YYNGEE. CDR3: CASSVEENQPQHF. For the CDR3, the DNA is TGTGCCAGCAGCGTAGAAGAGAATCAGCCCCAGCATTTT.

The chain links TRBV6-5 to TRBJ2-7, with 7 bases matching TRBD2. Germline V gene lookup returns CDR1 MNHEY and CDR2 SVGAGI. Germline trimming cut 2 bases from V and 2 bases from J; bases unmatched to any gene: 9. CDR3 length equals 16 residues. CDR3 sequence: CASSYGGGDNPYEQYF. CDR3 sequence (DNA): TGTGCCAGCAGTTACGGTGGGGGGGATAATCCCTACGAGCAGTACTTC.

The rearrangement joins TRBV25-1 to TRBJ2-7; 8 bases line up with TRBD1. V lost 1 base, J lost 3 bases, and 2 bases stayed unmatched. Germline V CDR1 and CDR2: MGHDK, SYGVNS. The CDR3 is 14 residues long. The CDR3 region is CASSESGQGYEQYF. The CDR3 DNA sequence: TGTGCCAGCAGTGAATCCGGACAGGGCTACGAGCAGTACTTC.

The chain couples TRBV5-8 to TRBJ1-5, with D hard to call. The CDR3 spans 14 residues. V gave up 4 bases and J gave up 0 bases, with 8 bases separating them. Germline values: CDR1 SGHTS, CDR2 YDEGEE. CDR3 DNA sequence: TGTGCCAGCAGCCCCTCTTATAGCAATCAGCCCCAGCATTTT. Encoded protein: CASSPSYSNQPQHF.

The chain employs TRBV7-9 and TRBJ2-5; 16 bases are shared with TRBD2. J lost 4 bases, V lost 4 bases, and 3 bases had no gene match. The CDR3 has 16 residues. Germline lookup yields CDR1 SEHNR and CDR2 FQNEAQ (reference sequence). CDR3 sequence (DNA): TGTGCCAGCAGCTGGGGACTAGCGGGGGGGGGAGAGACCCAGTACTTC. This codes for CASSWGLAGGGETQYF.

The chain is built from TRBV18 and TRBJ2-7; TRBD1 might be the D (5 bases). Germline V CDR1 and CDR2: KGHSH, LQKENI. CDR3 size: 14 residues. The V end was cut by 3 bases, the J end by 4 bases, with 13 bases between. CDR3 loop: CASSPVTGEYEQYF. The CDR3 region has the DNA TGTGCCAGCTCACCGGTCACAGGAGAATACGAGCAGTACTTC.

The rearrangement links TRBV18 to TRBJ1-3; TRBD1 is a possible D gene (6 bases). V gave up 2 bases and J gave up 1 base, with 12 bases separating them. The CDR3 sequence is 16 residues long. Germline lookup yields CDR1 KGHSH and CDR2 LQKENI. CDR3 loop: CASSPSRGPSGNTIYF. The CDR3 nucleotides are TGTGCCAGCTCACCAAGCAGGGGCCCTTCTGGAAACACCATATATTTT.

This clone was counted a few times. V is TRBV5-4 and J is TRBJ2-6; possibly TRBD2 for D (5 bases). V was cut by 5 bases and J by 4 bases, with 13 bases left in between. The CDR3 runs to 15 residues. CDR1 is SGHNT, CDR2 YYREEE, per germline (reference sequence). In DNA, the CDR3 is TGTGCCAGCAGTCCTCGGGGATCCGGGGCCAACGTCCTGACTTTC. This codes for CASSPRGSGANVLTF.